A selection of T cell receptor beta chains follows, all from one sample in a study of blood T cell repertoires in COVID-19. Only in-frame clones appear in the TCRdb table, and some are missing; sequencing was by immunoSEQ multiplex PCR. The sample consists of some 30,000 clones, approximately 81% of them appearing once. Material: peripheral blood. Receptors originate from a man of 80 years or more with active COVID-19. CDR3s include the opening cysteine and the closing phenylalanine or tryptophan. The D gene is left open where the match is weak. Expanded clones are given a class, and other clones once, few, many or no size at all.

J: TRBJ2-5; size: -; D: TRBD2; V: TRBV12-3/TRBV12-4; CDR3: CASSLGGGTQYF; DNA: TGTGCCAGCAGTTTAGGGGGGGGGACCCAGTACTTC
J: TRBJ1-1; size: -; D: TRBD1; V: TRBV30; CDR3: CAWSRRQGEAFF; DNA: TGTGCCTGGAGTCGAAGACAGGGGGAAGCTTTCTTT
J: TRBJ2-2; size: few; D: -; V: TRBV30; CDR3: CAWSGERAELFF; DNA: TGTGCCTGGAGTGGTGAGCGTGCGGAGCTGTTTTTT
J: TRBJ2-2; size: -; D: TRBD2; V: TRBV5-1; CDR3: CARSREGGTTGELFF; DNA: TGCGCCCGCAGCCGGGAGGGGGGTACCACCGGGGAGCTGTTTTTT
J: TRBJ2-7; size: -; D: TRBD2; V: TRBV7-2; CDR3: CASSSIGLVYEQYF; DNA: TGTGCCAGCAGCTCCATAGGACTAGTCTACGAGCAGTACTTC
J: TRBJ2-3; size: -; D: TRBD2; V: TRBV6-1; CDR3: CASSEREVGGGFTDTQYF; DNA: TGTGCCAGCAGTGAAAGGGAAGTCGGCGGGGGGTTCACAGATACGCAGTATTTT
J: TRBJ2-3; size: -; D: TRBD2; V: TRBV5-5; CDR3: CASSTSDRGGEYF; DNA: TGTGCCAGCAGCACTTCGGACCGGGGAGGGGAGTATTTT
J: TRBJ2-2; size: -; D: TRBD1; V: TRBV5-1; CDR3: CASSSRTGNELFF; DNA: TGCGCCAGCAGCTCAAGGACAGGGAACGAGCTGTTTTTT
J: TRBJ1-2; size: -; D: TRBD1; V: TRBV11-1; CDR3: CASSPGDRGYGYTF; DNA: TGTGCCAGCAGCCCCGGGGACAGGGGATATGGCTACACCTTC
J: TRBJ2-7; size: -; D: TRBD2; V: TRBV18; CDR3: CASSSGLAGGREQYF; DNA: TGTGCCAGCTCATCCGGACTAGCGGGGGGTCGGGAGCAGTACTTC
J: TRBJ1-1; size: few; D: -; V: TRBV3-1/TRBV3-2; CDR3: CASSQMRNTEAFF; DNA: TGTGCCAGCAGCCAGATGAGGAACACTGAAGCTTTCTTT
J: TRBJ2-3; size: few; D: TRBD2; V: TRBV7-9; CDR3: CASGTSGGARTDTQYF; DNA: TGTGCCAGCGGGACTAGCGGGGGGGCCAGAACAGATACGCAGTATTTT
J: TRBJ1-1; size: -; D: TRBD1; V: TRBV7-9; CDR3: CASSLTGTGGTEAFF; DNA: TGTGCCAGCAGCTTAACCGGGACAGGGGGCACTGAAGCTTTCTTT
J: TRBJ2-5; size: -; D: -; V: TRBV7-9; CDR3: CASSLGSAFHRQETQYF; DNA: TGTGCCAGCAGCTTAGGCTCCGCTTTTCACAGGCAAGAGACCCAGTACTTC
J: TRBJ2-3; size: -; D: -; V: TRBV7-3; CDR3: CASSQLVNPTDTQYF; DNA: TGTGCCAGCAGCCAACTGGTCAACCCCACAGATACGCAGTATTTT
J: TRBJ2-2; size: -; D: TRBD1; V: TRBV7-6; CDR3: CASSLDRPNTGELFF; DNA: TGTGCCAGCAGCTTGGACAGGCCGAACACCGGGGAGCTGTTTTTT
J: TRBJ1-2; size: -; D: TRBD1; V: TRBV5-6; CDR3: CASSPGQGANYGYTF; DNA: TGTGCCAGCAGCCCCGGACAGGGGGCTAACTATGGCTACACCTTC
J: TRBJ2-5; size: -; D: TRBD2; V: TRBV5-1; CDR3: CASSWTSPYQETQYF; DNA: TGCGCCAGCAGCTGGACTAGCCCGTACCAAGAGACCCAGTACTTC
J: TRBJ1-4; size: once; D: -; V: TRBV7-2; CDR3: CASSLRGAGRTNEKLFF; DNA: TGTGCCAGCAGCTTAAGAGGGGCGGGGCGGACTAATGAAAAACTGTTTTTT
J: TRBJ2-7; size: -; D: -; V: TRBV18; CDR3: CASSIQQTYEQYF; DNA: TGTGCCAGCTCAATCCAACAGACCTACGAGCAGTACTTC
J: TRBJ1-4; size: -; D: TRBD1; V: TRBV6-1; CDR3: CASSDQAGGNEKLFF; DNA: TGTGCCAGCAGTGACCAGGCAGGGGGAAATGAAAAACTGTTTTTT
J: TRBJ1-5; size: -; D: -; V: TRBV6-5; CDR3: CASLLSANSNQPQHF; DNA: TGTGCCAGCCTACTATCAGCAAATAGCAATCAGCCCCAGCATTTT
J: TRBJ2-5; size: -; D: -; V: TRBV6-5; CDR3: CASATRGWETQYF; DNA: TGTGCCAGCGCAACACGGGGGTGGGAGACCCAGTACTTC
J: TRBJ1-2; size: -; D: TRBD1; V: TRBV12-3/TRBV12-4; CDR3: CASSIGTDYGYTF; DNA: TGTGCCAGCAGTATTGGGACAGACTATGGCTACACCTTC
J: TRBJ2-5; size: -; D: TRBD2; V: TRBV5-1; CDR3: CASSPSGEETQYF; DNA: TGCGCCAGCAGCCCGAGCGGGGAAGAGACCCAGTACTTC
J: TRBJ2-1; size: -; D: -; V: TRBV14; CDR3: CASSQARYNEQFF; DNA: TGTGCCAGCAGCCAAGCTCGGTACAATGAGCAGTTCTTC
J: TRBJ2-1; size: -; D: TRBD1; V: TRBV10-1; CDR3: CASSSRGLGEQFF; DNA: TGCGCCAGCAGCTCCAGGGGGCTGGGTGAGCAGTTCTTC
J: TRBJ2-2; size: -; D: TRBD1; V: TRBV5-1; CDR3: CASSWTGTKLFF; DNA: TGCGCCAGCAGCTGGACAGGGACGAAACTGTTTTTT
J: TRBJ1-6; size: once; D: TRBD1; V: TRBV6-1; CDR3: CTSSARYGTGSNSPLHF; DNA: TGTACCAGCAGTGCCCGATATGGGACAGGTAGTAATTCACCCCTCCACTTT
J: TRBJ1-4; size: -; D: -; V: TRBV15; CDR3: CATSRDVQPNEKLFF; DNA: TGTGCCACCAGCAGAGATGTACAGCCTAATGAAAAACTGTTTTTT
J: TRBJ2-2; size: -; D: TRBD2; V: TRBV10-2; CDR3: CASSETGLGGTGELFF; DNA: TGCGCCAGCAGTGAGACAGGTCTGGGGGGGACCGGGGAGCTGTTTTTT
J: TRBJ1-2; size: -; D: -; V: TRBV6-1; CDR3: CASSETGYGYTF; DNA: TGTGCCAGCAGTGAAACAGGCTATGGCTACACCTTC
J: TRBJ1-6; size: few; D: TRBD1; V: TRBV30; CDR3: CAWSPGTGVSPLHF; DNA: TGTGCCTGGAGCCCCGGGACAGGGGTTTCACCCCTCCACTTT
J: TRBJ2-5; size: -; D: -; V: TRBV5-1; CDR3: CASSFGRQEETQYF; DNA: TGCGCCAGCAGCTTTGGACGACAGGAAGAGACCCAGTACTTC